These 3 T cell receptor beta chains came from one sample sequenced in a study of blood T cell repertoires in COVID-19. The assay was immunoSEQ multiplex PCR, and TCRdb's table has in-frame clones only and misses some. The sample records hundreds of thousands of clones, 80% to 90% being singletons. The sequencing input was PBMCs or T cells enriched from blood (not recorded which). All receptors come from a man aged 35-49 years in a cohort exposed to, infected with or recovered from COVID-19 (not recorded which).

The rearrangement joins TRBV5-1 to TRBJ2-7, with TRBD1 identical over 9 bases. Germline V gene data show CDR1 as SGHRS and CDR2 as YFSETQ. There are 14 residues in the CDR3. J lost 3 bases, V lost 6 bases, and 7 bases had no gene match. The CDR3 sequence is CASNHGDRDYEQYF. CDR3 in DNA: TGCGCCAGCAACCATGGGGACAGGGACTACGAGCAGTACTTC.

The chain couples TRBV14 to TRBJ2-7, with D possibly TRBD1 on 6 matching bases. This CDR3 spans 15 amino acids. Trimming left V 4 bases short and J 2 bases short, with 15 bases between. Germline V CDR1 and CDR2: SGHDN, FVKESK. The CDR3, as DNA: TGTGCCAGCAGCCGACAGGACTCACCCGCCTACGAGCAGTACTTC. Its translation is CASSRQDSPAYEQYF. The full variable domain, with the rest looked up from reference TRBV14 and TRBJ2-7, is EAGVTQFPSHSVIEKGQTVTLRCDPISGHDNLYWYRRVMGKEIKFLLHFVKESKQDESGMPNNRFLAERTGGTYSTLKVQPAELEDSGVYFCASSRQDSPAYEQYFGPGTRLTVT.

The rearrangement uses TRBV6-9 and TRBJ1-1; no definite D call. The CDR3 has 14 amino acids. CDR1 and CDR2 (germline): MNHGY, SVAAGI. Between the trimmed V and J ends, which lost 3 bases and 2 bases, there was a span of 10 bases. The CDR3 region is CASSYLSVNTEAFF. CDR3 coding DNA: TGTGCCAGCAGTTACCTTTCGGTTAACACTGAAGCTTTCTTT.